This T cell receptor (beta chain) was identified in a study of Ad26.COV2.S vaccination and SARS-CoV-2 variants (dated by TCRdb to the early 2020s). For the study in its entirety: Vaccine-arm donors were drawn from COV1001, a multicentre, randomized, double-blind, placebo-controlled phase I-IIa trial of Ad26.COV2.S in healthy adults. Throughout the experiments and outcome assessment, investigators stayed blinded to trial group allocation. TCRbeta repertoire sequencing served as the tool for gauging how specific and how broad the SARS-CoV-2-reactive T cell receptors were following Ad26.COV2.S vaccination. A total of some 30 samples were included in the TCR-sequenced set, comprising some 20 Ad26.COV2.S vaccine recipients, 5 placebo recipients and 8 SARS-CoV-2 convalescent individuals. Ad26.COV2.S was administered intramuscularly at a dose of 5x10^10 or 1x10^11 viral particles, either as one shot or as two shots given 56 days apart. Trial participants were randomized into five groups of five, in which low-dose or high-dose Ad26.COV2.S was given once or twice, or placebo was given on both occasions. Broader findings and caveats from the paper: It was noted by the authors that total T cell responses may have been underestimated by the TCR breadth and depth analyses. Non-spike TCR breadth was comparable between vaccine and placebo recipients, consistent with the vaccine containing only spike. After vaccination, substantial breadth of spike-specific CD8+ and CD4+ T cell responses was reported. Comparing responses between vaccine doses or regimens was not something the study was powered to do. Higher spike-specific TCR breadth was observed in Ad26.COV2.S recipients than in placebo recipients (P = 0.0014).

The germline V gene gives CDR1 as MNHEY and CDR2 as SVGAGI. V is pruned by 5 bases and J by 0 bases, leaving 3 bases of the junction without a gene match. The CDR3 runs 15 amino acids, cysteine and phenylalanine included. Of the read, only the CDR3 DNA is kept; its 45 bases are in frame from base 1. The immunoSEQ Assay was the method used to sequence TCRbeta CDR3 regions. After extraction, genomic DNA underwent amplification by bias-controlled multiplex PCR, followed by high-throughput sequencing. As for the original processing: Collapsing and filtering of sequences were performed to quantify the absolute abundance of each unique TCRbeta CDR3 region. Usable DNA was measured by amplifying reference genes present in all nucleated cells, and TCRbeta template counts were normalized to that usable DNA to estimate T cell fraction. Repertoire TCRs were annotated as SARS-CoV-2-specific by exact matching of V gene, CDR3 amino acid sequence and J gene to a known reactive TCR set. MIRA supplied the reference SARS-CoV-2 TCR set, which was filtered for enrichment in COVID-19-positive ImmuneCODE repertoires so that public or cross-reactive TCRs were removed. Using the MIRA antigens, annotated TCRs were further analysed by specific ORF or by position within an ORF. Breadth was defined as annotated unique rearrangements over total unique productive rearrangements; depth was the summed frequency of those rearrangements. Two-sided Wilcoxon rank-sum tests were used to compare TCR breadth between groups. The source is immuneACCESS, and TCRdb retained only in-frame sequences with V and J called. Part of the clones is not carried over; for the studies checked, unresolved V genes explain less than half of this, and the remainder is unexplained. V and J calls and clone size follow that table, whereas D and trimming were derived from the DNA. Within this sample are about 350,000 clones, with 85% to 90% of them counted one time only. Just under 5% of the sample rests with the top ten.

The treatment or condition label, read with the paper, signifies: some 19 received Ad26.COV2.S at low or high dose, single or two shots; 5 received placebo; per-sample allocation not given. Repertoires of vaccine and placebo recipients were sequenced from samples collected on day 63 after the first injection. In Cohort 1b, 25 adults aged 18-55 years were enrolled at a single site in Boston, USA, between 29 July and 7 August 2020. Ad26.COV2.S consisted of a replication-incompetent adenovirus type 26 vector by which a prefusion-stabilized SARS-CoV-2 spike protein from the original Wuhan strain was expressed. Comment on this clone: What antigen it recognizes has not been identified. Qualities for individual bases were not recorded, and no much larger clone is one base off.

This receptor was identified in a person between 18 and 65 years old who received the Ad26.COV2.S COVID-19 vaccine or a placebo. This chain joins TRBV6-5 to TRBJ1-5, with 8 bases in between that match TRBD1. The specimen was peripheral blood, collected in a trial of Ad26.COV2.S vaccine versus placebo. The DNA sequence is as follows: TGTGCCAGCAGTCGGGACAGGACTAGCAATCAGCCCCAGCATTTT. This yields the protein CASSRDRTSNQPQHF.